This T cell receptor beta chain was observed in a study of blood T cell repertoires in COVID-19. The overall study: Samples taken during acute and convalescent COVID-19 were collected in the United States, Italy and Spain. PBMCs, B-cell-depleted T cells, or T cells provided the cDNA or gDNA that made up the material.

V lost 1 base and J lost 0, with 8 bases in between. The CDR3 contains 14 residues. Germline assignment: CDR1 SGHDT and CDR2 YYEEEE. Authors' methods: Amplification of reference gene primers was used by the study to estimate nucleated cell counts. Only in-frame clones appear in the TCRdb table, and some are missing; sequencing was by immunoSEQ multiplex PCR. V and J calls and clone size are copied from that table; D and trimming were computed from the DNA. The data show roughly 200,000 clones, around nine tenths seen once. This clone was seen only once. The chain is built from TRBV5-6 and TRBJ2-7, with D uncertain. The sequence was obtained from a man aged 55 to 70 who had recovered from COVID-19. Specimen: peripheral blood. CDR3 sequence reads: CASSLYPSSYEQYF. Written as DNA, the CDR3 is TGTGCCAGCAGCTTGTACCCCAGCTCCTACGAGCAGTACTTC.